This T cell receptor (beta chain) was recovered during a study of cytomegalovirus exposure and HLA in healthy donors. Both 60 Vbeta primers and 13 Jbeta primers went into the PCR. Using immunoSEQ multiplex PCR, the repertoire was profiled, and TCRdb retains in-frame clones only, with some absent. This table has around 100,000 clones, 74% appearing once. General observations from the study: Previous analysis showed most TCR beta V segments were productive about 87% or about 30% of the time. A likely sequencing artifact accounted for one observed cluster of highly shared sequence variants. An assumption of roughly uniform sequencing depth across donors underlay the presence/absence analyses.

As concerns this clone: Antigen: not known.

The sequencing input was PBMCs. This TCR derives from a man aged 50 to 60 in good health and CMV-seropositive.

The CDR3 DNA follows: TGCGCCAGCAGCCACCTGGGACAGGGTTACGAGCAGTACTTC. Protein sequence: CASSHLGQGYEQYF. V gene TRBV4-1 combines with J gene TRBJ2-5, with TRBD1 matching over 9 bases. The J call may be in error: the DNA end matches TRBJ2-7 better. CDR3 size: 14 residues. Germline values: CDR1 MGHRA, CDR2 YSYEKL.